The 15 T cell receptor beta chains below all came from one sample that was sequenced in a study of cytomegalovirus exposure and HLA in healthy donors. In the PCR, 60 Vbeta and 13 Jbeta primers were used. Profiling relied on immunoSEQ multiplex PCR, and the TCRdb table lists in-frame clones only, not all of them. This table has 35,000 to 45,000 clones, 50% appearing once. What was sequenced was PBMCs. The receptors here all came from a human donor in good health.

V is TRBV19 and J is TRBJ2-2; weak D call: TRBD2 (5 bases). The CDR3 consists of 15 residues. From germline, CDR1 is LNHDA and CDR2 SQIVND (reference sequence). V gave up 3 bases and J gave up 5 bases, with 13 bases separating them. DNA for the CDR3: TGTGCCAGTAGTATCGGGGTTGTAAGGACCGGGGAGCTGTTTTTT. Its translation is CASSIGVVRTGELFF.

The chain employs TRBV10-3 and TRBJ1-4, with 9 bases aligning to TRBD1. J was trimmed by 8 bases and V by 8 bases; bases with no gene match: 6. The V gene's germline CDR1 is ENHRY and CDR2 SYGVKD. The CDR3 totals 13 residues. CDR3: CAIRTGEGEKLFF. The CDR3 region has the DNA TGTGCCATCCGGACAGGGGAGGGGGAAAAACTGTTTTTT.

V is TRBV20-1 and J is TRBJ1-1; TRBD1 is a possible D gene (5 bases). The CDR3 runs 11 residues. Germline CDR1 and CDR2: DFQATT and SNEGSKA (reference sequence). The germline V and J ends were trimmed by 5 bases and 3 bases, with 7 bases remaining between them. CDR3 in amino acids: CSAPRDTEAFF. CDR3 nucleotides: TGCAGTGCTCCCAGGGACACTGAAGCTTTCTTT.

The V and J genes are TRBV6-1 and TRBJ2-1; D may be TRBD1 (5 bases). V was trimmed by 10 bases and J by 5 bases, leaving 12 bases between them. Germline V lookup: CDR1 MNHNS, CDR2 SASEGT. This CDR3 has 12 residues. For the CDR3, the DNA is TGTGCCATCCAGGGCAGGCACAATGAGCAGTTCTTC. Protein: CAIQGRHNEQFF.

The chain recombines TRBV2 with TRBJ2-1; no definite D call. Trimming removed 3 bases from V and 9 bases from J, with 9 bases in between. This CDR3 region has 12 residues. Per the germline V gene, CDR1 is SNHLY and CDR2 is FYNNEI. CDR3 nucleotides: TGTGCCAGCAGTGACCGCGGCGGTGAGCAGTTCTTC. As protein: CASSDRGGEQFF.

The genes are TRBV5-1 and TRBJ1-1, with a weak D call TRBD1 (5 bases). The CDR3 loop spans 16 amino acids. V was pared by 0 bases and J by 0 bases, with 12 bases between. Germline CDR1 is SGHRS and CDR2 is YFSETQ. CDR3 bases: TGCGCCAGCAGCTTGGTGGCAGGGAATCTGAACACTGAAGCTTTCTTT. Encoded protein: CASSLVAGNLNTEAFF.

The chain employs TRBV19 and TRBJ1-5; 12 nucleotides agree with TRBD1. The V segment lost 7 bases and the J segment 0 bases; nucleotides outside the gene matches: 13. This CDR3 is 19 amino acids long. CDR1 is LNHDA, CDR2 SQIVND, per germline (reference sequence). Here the CDR3 reads CASNAGGTGGSYSNQPQHF. CDR3 nucleotide sequence: TGTGCCAGTAACGCAGGTGGGACAGGGGGCTCCTATAGCAATCAGCCCCAGCATTTT. Full variable domain (rest looked up from reference TRBV19 and TRBJ1-5): DGGITQSPKYLFRKEGQNVTLSCEQNLNHDAMYWYRQDPGQGLRLIYYSQIVNDFQKGDIAEGYSVSREKKESFPLTVTSAQKNPTAFYLCASNAGGTGGSYSNQPQHFGDGTRLSIL.

The V gene is TRBV13, the J gene TRBJ1-2, with 8 bases aligning to TRBD1. Trimming at V came to 5 bases and at J to 5 bases, leaving 7 bases not matched to a gene. The germline gives CDR1 PRHDT, CDR2 FYEKMQ (reference sequence). This CDR3 contains 14 residues. As DNA, the CDR3 is TGTGCCAGCAGCGCCGGACAGGGTGGATATGGCTACACCTTC. Translating it yields CASSAGQGGYGYTF.

The J gene is TRBJ1-1, the V gene TRBV13; tentatively, D is TRBD1 (6 bases). CDR1 and CDR2 (germline): PRHDT, FYEKMQ (reference sequence). V shed 5 bases and J shed 3 bases, with 19 bases lying between them. This CDR3 has 16 amino acids. For the CDR3, the DNA is TGTGCCAGCAGCCGAACAGGGTATCGGGTAGACACTGAAGCTTTCTTT. Its protein product is CASSRTGYRVDTEAFF.

The rearrangement links TRBV23-1 to TRBJ2-1, with 8 bases identical to TRBD1. TRBV23-1 is labeled an ORF, and its function is uncertain. J lost 5 bases, V lost 11 bases, and 14 bases had no gene match. The CDR3 spans 15 residues. The DNA for the CDR3 is TGCGCCGGCACCCCAGGGGGCTGGGTGAACAATGAGCAGTTCTTC. It yields the protein CAGTPGGWVNNEQFF.

There are a few counts of this clone. The V gene is TRBV30, the J gene TRBJ1-1; 8 bases agree with TRBD1. The germline V gene encodes CDR1 GTSNPN and CDR2 SVGIG (reference sequence). After removal of 5 bases from V and 5 bases from J, the junction contained 10 bases not matched to a gene. This CDR3 has 14 amino acids. The CDR3 is CAWDRGRLGTEAFF. CDR3 sequence (DNA): TGTGCCTGGGACAGGGGCCGACTTGGGACTGAAGCTTTCTTT. The full variable domain, its missing parts supplied by reference TRBV30 and TRBJ1-1, is SQTIHQWPATLVQPVGSPLSLECTVEGTSNPNLYWYRQAAGRGLQLLFYSVGIGQISSEVPQNLSASRPQDRQFILSSKKLLLSDSGFYLCAWDRGRLGTEAFFGQGTRLTVV.

The chain combines TRBV4-1 with TRBJ1-2; weak D call: TRBD1 (6 bases). The CDR3 sequence is 14 residues long. Germline-derived CDR1 and CDR2 are MGHRA and YSYEKL. V lost 0 bases, J lost 5 bases, and 10 bases lay in between. The CDR3 nucleotides read TGCGCCAGCAGCCAAGATGGACAGCTATATGGCTACACCTTC. Residues: CASSQDGQLYGYTF.

The chain carries TRBV27 and TRBJ2-6; D might be TRBD1 (5 bases). CDR3 length: 16 amino acids. Per germline, CDR1 MNHEY and CDR2 SMNVEV (reference sequence). V lost 7 bases, J lost 0 bases, and 13 bases lay in between. The CDR3 DNA reads TGTGCCAGCACTATTAGACAGAACTCTGGGGCCAACGTCCTGACTTTC. Translated: CASTIRQNSGANVLTF.

This clone has only a few counts. J is TRBJ1-1 and V is TRBV6-1, with 8 nucleotides matching TRBD1. CDR1 and CDR2 from the germline V gene are MNHNS and SASEGT. The CDR3 has 14 residues. Trimming took 7 bases from V and 7 from J; bases not matched to a gene: 11. The CDR3 DNA sequence: TGTGCCAGCACCATTCGGACAGGGTCCGTTGAAGCTTTCTTT. It yields the protein CASTIRTGSVEAFF.

This chain joins TRBV7-2 and TRBJ1-3, with a tentative D call TRBD1 (5 bases). CDR3 length equals 16 residues. V shed 4 bases and J shed 0 bases, with 13 bases lying between them. Germline loops: CDR1 SGHTA, CDR2 FQGNSA. The CDR3 region has the DNA TGTGCCAGCAGCTCTCACCAGGGTTCCTCTGGAAACACCATATATTTT. Residues: CASSSHQGSSGNTIYF.